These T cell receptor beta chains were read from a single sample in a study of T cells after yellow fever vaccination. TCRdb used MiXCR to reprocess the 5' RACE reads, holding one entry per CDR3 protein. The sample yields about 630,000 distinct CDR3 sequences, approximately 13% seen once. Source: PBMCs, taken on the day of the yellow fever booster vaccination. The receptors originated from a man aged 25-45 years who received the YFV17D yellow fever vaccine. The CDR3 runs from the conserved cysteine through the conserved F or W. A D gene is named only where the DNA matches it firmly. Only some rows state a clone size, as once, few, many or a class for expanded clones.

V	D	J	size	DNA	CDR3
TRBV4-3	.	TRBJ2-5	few	TGCGCCAGCAGCCAAGAGAACGGCGAGACCCAGTACTTC	CASSQENGETQYF
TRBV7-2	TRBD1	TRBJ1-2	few	TGTGCCAGCAGCCTAACAGGGGGCGGTGGCTATGGCTACACCTTC	CASSLTGGGGYGYTF
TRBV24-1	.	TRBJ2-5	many	TGTGCCACCAGCGTCGATGAGACCCAGTACTTC	CATSVDETQYF
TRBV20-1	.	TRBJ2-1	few	TGCAGTGCTTTCGCCCGGGACCGGGACAATGAGCAGTTCTTC	CSAFARDRDNEQFF
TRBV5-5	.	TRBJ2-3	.	TGTGCCAGCAGCTTGGAGTGGACCGTCACTTATACGCAGTATTTT	CASSLEWTVTYTQYF
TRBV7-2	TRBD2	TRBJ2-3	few	TGTGCCAGCAGCTCTTCTAGCGGGACGAGAGATACGCAGTATTTT	CASSSSSGTRDTQYF
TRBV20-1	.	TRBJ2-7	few	TGCAGTGCTACTATGGGGGGCGACGAGCAGTACTTC	CSATMGGDEQYF
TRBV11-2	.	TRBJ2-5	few	TGTGCCAGCAGCTGGGGGGCAGGGGGTCTCCAAGAGACCCAGTACTTC	CASSWGAGGLQETQYF
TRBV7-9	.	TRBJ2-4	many	TGTGCCAGCAGCCCCGCAGTAGGGGAAAACATTCAGTACTTC	CASSPAVGENIQYF
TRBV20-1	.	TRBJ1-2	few	TGCAGTGCCGTTCCGTTAAGCTACACCTTC	CSAVPLSYTF
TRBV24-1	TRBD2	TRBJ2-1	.	TGTGCCACCAGTGATGCCGGGACTAGCGGGAGGCGATCCTACAATGAGCAGTTCTTC	CATSDAGTSGRRSYNEQFF
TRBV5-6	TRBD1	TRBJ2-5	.	TGTGCCAGCAGCTGGGACAGGGGACCAGAGACCCAGTACTTC	CASSWDRGPETQYF
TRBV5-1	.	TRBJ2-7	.	TGCGCCAGCAGCTTGTACTCCCACGAGCAGTACTTC	CASSLYSHEQYF
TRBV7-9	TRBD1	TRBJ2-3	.	TGTGCCAGCAGCTTAGCGGGCAGGGGGCCCTCAGATACGCAGTATTTT	CASSLAGRGPSDTQYF
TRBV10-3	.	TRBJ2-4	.	TGTGCCATCAGTGCGGACTACTCCACTCTAGCCAAAAACATTCAGTACTTC	CAISADYSTLAKNIQYF
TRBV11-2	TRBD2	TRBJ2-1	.	TGTGCCAGCAGCACGGGAGGACTAGCGGGGGAGCAGTTCTTC	CASSTGGLAGEQFF
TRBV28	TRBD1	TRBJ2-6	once	TGTGCCAGCAGGTTGACAGGGGGAAGGTCTGGGGCCAACGTCCTGACTTTC	CASRLTGGRSGANVLTF
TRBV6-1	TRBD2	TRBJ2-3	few	TGTGCCAGCCAAAAAGCTAGCGGTATCACAGATACGCAGTATTTT	CASQKASGITDTQYF
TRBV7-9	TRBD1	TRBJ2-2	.	TGTGCCAGCAGCCCGGGACAGATAAACACCGGGGAGCTGTTTTTT	CASSPGQINTGELFF
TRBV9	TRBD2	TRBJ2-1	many	TGTGCCAGCAACCCTCTAGCGGGGGCCTACAATGAGCAGTTCTTC	CASNPLAGAYNEQFF
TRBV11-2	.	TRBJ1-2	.	TGTGCCAGCAGCCTCGGGACTCCAAATTATGACTTC	CASSLGTPNYDF
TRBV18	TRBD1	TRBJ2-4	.	TGTGCCAGCTCACCCCCCGGACAGGGGATCAAAAACATTCAGTACTTC	CASSPPGQGIKNIQYF
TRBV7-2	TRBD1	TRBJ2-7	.	TGTGCCAGCAGCCCCCTTGGGACAGTCTACGAGCAGTACTTC	CASSPLGTVYEQYF
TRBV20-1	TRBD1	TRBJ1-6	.	TGCAGTGCTAGAAGACAGGGAAATTCACCCCTCCACTTT	CSARRQGNSPLHF
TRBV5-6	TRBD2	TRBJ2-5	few	TGTGCCAGCAGCTTGCGGGGAGGGAGAGAGACCCAGTACTTC	CASSLRGGRETQYF
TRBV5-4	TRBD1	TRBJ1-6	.	TGTGCCAGCAGCTTAGGACAGGGAAGCTATAATTCACCCCTCCACTTT	CASSLGQGSYNSPLHF
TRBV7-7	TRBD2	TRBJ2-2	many	TGTGCTAGCGGGGGGCCGGCCCGCCCCGGGGAGCTGTTTTTT	CASGGPARPGELFF
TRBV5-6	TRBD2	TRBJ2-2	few	TGTGCCAGCAGAAGAAGGACTAGCGGGAGGGCCCTCGCCGGGGAGCTGTTTTTT	CASRRRTSGRALAGELFF
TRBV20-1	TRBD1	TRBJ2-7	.	TGCAGTGCTAGCCAGACAGGGGCCGCGCCCTCCGAGCAGTACTTC	CSASQTGAAPSEQYF
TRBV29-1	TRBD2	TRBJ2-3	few	TGCAGCGCCGGACTAGCGGGAGGCCTCACAGATACGCAGTATTTT	CSAGLAGGLTDTQYF
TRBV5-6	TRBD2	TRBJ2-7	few	TGTGCCAGCAGCTTGGACCCTCTAGCGGGAGTCTCCTACGAGCAGTACTTC	CASSLDPLAGVSYEQYF
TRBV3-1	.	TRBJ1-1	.	TGTGCCAGCAGCCAAAGGGGAGCAGAAGCTTTCTTT	CASSQRGAEAFF
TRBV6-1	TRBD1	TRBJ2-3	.	TGTGCCAGCAGAGGACAGGGAGGAACGTTCCGCACAGATACGCAGTATTTT	CASRGQGGTFRTDTQYF
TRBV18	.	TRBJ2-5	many	TGTGCCAGCTCACCAACTAGGGGACGAGAGACCCAGTACTTC	CASSPTRGRETQYF
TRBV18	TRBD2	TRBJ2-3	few	TGTGCCAGCTCACCACTCCGGCTAGCGGGAAACACAGATACGCAGTATTTT	CASSPLRLAGNTDTQYF
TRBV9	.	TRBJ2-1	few	TGTGCCAGCAGCGCCTCCGGGACCCTCCAATACAATGAGCAGTTCTTC	CASSASGTLQYNEQFF
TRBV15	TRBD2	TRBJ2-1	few	TGTGCCACCAGCAGAGGACTAGCACCCGCCAACAATGAGCAGTTCTTC	CATSRGLAPANNEQFF
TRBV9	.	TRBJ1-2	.	TGTGCCAGCAGCGTAGGGGGATACGGCTACACCTTC	CASSVGGYGYTF
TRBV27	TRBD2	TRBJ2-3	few	TGTGCCAGCAGGCTCCGACTAGCGGGACACCACACAAGCGCCACAGATACGCAGTATTTT	CASRLRLAGHHTSATDTQYF
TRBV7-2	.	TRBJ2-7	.	TGTGCCAGCAGCTCGGGGGTGTCCCTCTCCTACGAGCAGTACTTC	CASSSGVSLSYEQYF
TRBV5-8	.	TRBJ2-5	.	TGTGCCAGCAGCTTGGCGTGGGAAAAAGAGACCCAGTACTTC	CASSLAWEKETQYF
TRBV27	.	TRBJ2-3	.	TGTGCCAGCAGTTTCCTACCCCCCGAGGGGCGGTCGCAGTATTTT	CASSFLPPEGRSQYF